The 31 T cell receptor beta chains given below trace back to one sample, sequenced in a study of T-cell memory formation after mild COVID-19. TCRdb processed the 5' RACE reads anew with MiXCR; each CDR3 protein has one entry. The profile covers more than 80,000 distinct CDR3 sequences, with more than 15% appearing a single time and around 28% taken by the ten largest. The material sequenced was PBMCs or a T cell subset sorted from them (not recorded which). The receptors originated from an adult woman who had mild COVID-19 (a few samples of this study predate the infection). Cell type and time point are not known.

The rearrangement joins TRBV7-9 to TRBJ1-1, with D possibly matching TRBD1 (5 bases). In germline, CDR1 is SEHNR, CDR2 FQNEAQ (reference sequence). Trimming removed 5 bases at V and 1 base at J, with 11 bases between. The CDR3 is 14 amino acids. This chain's CDR3 is CASSLQGWNTEAFF. The CDR3 DNA is TGTGCCAGCAGCCTTCAGGGATGGAACACTGAAGCTTTCTTT.

The sample holds a few counts of this clonotype. The chain carries TRBV7-2 and TRBJ2-5; D possibly matches TRBD1 or TRBD2 (5 bases each). CDR3 size: 16 residues. Trimming removed 3 bases from V and 5 bases from J, with 19 bases in between. The germline CDR1 and CDR2 sequences are SGHTA and FQGNSA. Written as DNA, the CDR3 is TGTGCCAGCAGCTTCCCCTTACTAGGGGCAGGCGAGACCCAGTACTTC. Encoded protein: CASSFPLLGAGETQYF. The entire variable domain, with the rest obtained from reference TRBV7-2 and TRBJ2-5, is as follows: GAGVSQSPSNKVTEKGKDVELRCDPISGHTALYWYRQSLGQGLEFLIYFQGNSAPDKSGLPSDRFSAERTGGSVSTLTIQRTQQEDSAVYLCASSFPLLGAGETQYFGPGTRLLVL.

The chain has TRBV12-3 or TRBV12-4 and TRBJ1-1, with a weak D call TRBD1 (5 bases). The CDR3 consists of 11 residues. Trimming took 10 bases from V and 1 from J, leaving 7 bases between them. The CDR3 region has the DNA TGTGCCATCGACAGGAACACTGAAGCTTTCTTT. Encoded protein: CAIDRNTEAFF.

This clonotype was picked up a small number of times. CDR3 nucleotides: TGTGCCAGCAGTTTAGGGGCAGGGGGCTACGAGCAGTACTTC. It encodes CASSLGAGGYEQYF. The chain couples TRBV12-3 or TRBV12-4 to TRBJ2-7; TRBD1 matches 7 bases. J gave up 3 bases and V 1 base, and 3 bases lay outside the gene matches. The CDR3 is 14 residues long.

This chain connects TRBV5-1 to TRBJ2-5, with D possibly TRBD2 on 5 matching bases. This CDR3 has 17 residues. Germline loops: CDR1 SGHRS, CDR2 YFSETQ. V lost 2 bases to trimming and J lost 5 bases, with 22 bases between them. This CDR3 reads CASSFPAVGSLRETQYF. CDR3 DNA: TGCGCCAGCAGCTTCCCAGCTGTAGGGAGTTTGCGGGAGACCCAGTACTTC. The whole variable domain, filled in from reference TRBV5-1 and TRBJ2-5, reads KAGVTQTPRYLIKTRGQQVTLSCSPISGHRSVSWYQQTPGQGLQFLFEYFSETQRNKGNFPGRFSGRQFSNSRSEMNVSTLELGDSALYLCASSFPAVGSLRETQYFGPGTRLLVL.

The CDR3 coding sequence is TGTGCCAGTAGTAAACCGGGCGGGGGGAGAACTGAAGCTTTCTTT. Translated, it gives CASSKPGGGRTEAFF. The genes are TRBV19 and TRBJ1-1; maybe TRBD1 (5 bases). The V end was cut by 4 bases, the J end by 5 bases, with 17 bases between. Germline-derived CDR1 and CDR2 are LNHDA and SQIVND (reference sequence). This CDR3 contains 15 residues.

This clonotype came up a few times. The chain links TRBV6-5 to TRBJ2-1; TRBD1 matches 9 bases. CDR1 MNHEY and CDR2 SVGAGI come from the germline V gene. CDR3 length: 15 amino acids. V lost 4 bases to trimming and J lost 11 bases; unmatched junction nucleotides: 12. The CDR3: CASSSPGQGWVQQFF. DNA of the CDR3: TGTGCCAGCAGTTCCCCGGGACAGGGATGGGTTCAGCAGTTCTTC.

This clonotype showed up just a few times. The J gene is TRBJ2-3, the V gene TRBV5-8, with 9 bases that match TRBD1. V shed 4 bases and J 5 bases; nucleotides not matched to a gene: 8. The CDR3 runs to 15 residues. Germline V gene lookup returns CDR1 SGHTS and CDR2 YDEGEE. This CDR3 is CASSRIQGARDTQYF. The CDR3 coding sequence is TGTGCCAGCAGCAGGATACAGGGGGCGCGAGATACGCAGTATTTT.

The chain combines TRBV10-3 with TRBJ2-3; TRBD1 matches 7 bases. Per germline, CDR1 ENHRY and CDR2 SYGVKD. V lost 3 bases and J lost 6; bases outside the gene matches: 6. This CDR3 has 14 residues. The CDR3 region has the DNA TGTGCCATCAGTGAACCCGACAGGGCGGATACGCAGTATTTT. It specifies CAISEPDRADTQYF.

The chain carries TRBV6-5 and TRBJ1-1, with 9 positions matching TRBD1. CDR1 is MNHEY and CDR2 is SVGAGI in the germline V gene. This CDR3 region has 16 residues. J was trimmed by 1 base and V by 2 bases; bases with no gene match: 5. The CDR3 reads CASSYEMGQGNTEAFF. As DNA, the CDR3 is TGTGCCAGCAGTTACGAGATGGGACAGGGGAACACTGAAGCTTTCTTT.

This clonotype has more than one count but fewer than ten. The chain recombines TRBV15 with TRBJ2-4, with 8 nucleotides matching TRBD2. Germline-derived CDR1 and CDR2 are LNHNV and YYDKDF (reference sequence). The V segment lost 3 bases and the J segment 0 bases; nucleotides outside the gene matches: 7. The CDR3 loop spans 17 amino acids. CDR3 sequence: CATSSRLAGLAKNIQYF. The CDR3 DNA follows: TGTGCCACCAGCAGCAGGCTAGCGGGCTTAGCCAAAAACATTCAGTACTTC.

This clonotype has just a few counts. The CDR3 protein is CASSPSDSGRGYNEQFF. CDR3 bases: TGTGCCAGCAGCCCGAGCGATAGCGGGAGGGGGTACAATGAGCAGTTCTTC. This rearrangement joins TRBV13 to TRBJ2-1, with 11 bases aligning to TRBD2. The germline V gene has CDR1 PRHDT and CDR2 FYEKMQ (reference sequence). The CDR3 is 17 amino acids. The V and J ends lost 5 bases and 4 bases, in that order; junction bases with no gene match: 10. Full variable domain (outside the CDR3, taken from reference TRBV13 and TRBJ2-1): AAGVIQSPRHLIKEKRETATLKCYPIPRHDTVYWYQQGPGQDPQFLISFYEKMQSDKGSIPDRFSAQQFSDYHSELNMSSLELGDSALYFCASSPSDSGRGYNEQFFGPGTRLTVL.

The chain uses TRBV6-5 and TRBJ1-2, with D perhaps TRBD1 (6 bases). CDR1 is MNHEY and CDR2 is SVGAGI in the germline V gene. The CDR3 extends over 15 amino acids. Trimming cost V 4 bases and J 7 bases, with 19 bases left between them. CDR3 in DNA: TGTGCCAGCAGTTCCCATAACAGGGATGAGGGTGGCTACACCTTC. It encodes CASSSHNRDEGGYTF.

The chain couples TRBV20-1 to TRBJ1-6; 10 nucleotides agree with TRBD1. Germline V gene sequence: CDR1 DFQATT, CDR2 SNEGSKA (reference sequence). This CDR3 region has 15 residues. Losses at the gene ends were 1 base for V and 8 bases for J; bases not matched to a gene: 5. The CDR3 sequence: CSARAKGQGYSPLHF. As DNA, the CDR3 is TGCAGTGCTAGAGCTAAGGGACAGGGGTATTCACCCCTCCACTTT.

The J gene is TRBJ1-1, the V gene TRBV20-1; D may be TRBD1 (5 bases). Trimming took off 1 base at V and 4 bases at J, with 16 bases between the two ends. This CDR3 has 15 residues. From germline, CDR1 is DFQATT and CDR2 SNEGSKA (reference sequence). The CDR3, as DNA: TGCAGTGCTAGAGGTCCGACAGCGCGGAGCACTGAAGCTTTCTTT. Translation gives CSARGPTARSTEAFF.

The chain couples TRBV24-1 to TRBJ1-1; TRBD1 might be the D (5 bases). With 0 bases removed from V and 6 bases from J, the gap between germline ends came to 7 bases. This CDR3 has 13 amino acids. CDR1 is KGHDR, CDR2 SFDVKD, per germline. CDR3 loop: CATSDLEGAEAFF. The DNA for the CDR3 is TGTGCCACCAGTGATTTGGAAGGGGCTGAAGCTTTCTTT.

This clonotype was seen only a few times. This chain joins TRBV12-3 or TRBV12-4 and TRBJ2-5, with unresolved D. The CDR3 loop spans 12 amino acids. The germline V and J ends were trimmed by 5 bases and 4 bases, with 8 bases remaining between them. CDR3 nucleotide sequence: TGTGCCAGCAGTCCTAGTAGAGAGACCCAGTACTTC. This sequence encodes CASSPSRETQYF.

CDR3 amino acids: CASSPGTSGAPLYNEQFF. As DNA, the CDR3 is TGTGCCAGCAGCCCAGGGACTAGCGGGGCCCCCTTATACAATGAGCAGTTCTTC. This chain joins TRBV7-3 and TRBJ2-1; 13 nucleotides match TRBD2. Losses at the gene ends were 5 bases for V and 4 bases for J; bases not matched to a gene: 11. CDR1 and CDR2 (germline): SGHTA, FQGTGA. The CDR3 spans 18 residues. Drawing the rest from reference TRBV7-3 and TRBJ2-1, the complete variable domain is GAGVSQTPSNKVTEKGKYVELRCDPISGHTALYWYRQSLGQGPEFLIYFQGTGAADDSGLPNDRFFAVRPEGSVSTLKIQRTERGDSAVYLCASSPGTSGAPLYNEQFFGPGTRLTVL.

This clonotype was detected only a few times. The chain has TRBV12-3 or TRBV12-4 and TRBJ2-1, with D perhaps TRBD2 (6 bases). The CDR3 sequence is 14 residues long. Trimming took off 3 bases at V and 7 bases at J, with 13 bases between the two ends. CDR3 sequence (DNA): TGTGCCAGCAGTTTGACCCCCGGAGGGAATGAGCAGTTCTTC. It yields the protein CASSLTPGGNEQFF.

This clonotype was seen only a few times. The chain has TRBV29-1 and TRBJ2-7; tentatively, D is TRBD1 (5 bases). Germline V gene data show CDR1 as SQVTM and CDR2 as ANQGSEA. V gave up 3 bases and J gave up 4 bases, with 13 bases separating them. The CDR3 is 13 amino acids. The CDR3 loop is CSVDVTDSYEQYF. Written as DNA, the CDR3 is TGCAGCGTTGATGTGACAGATTCTTACGAGCAGTACTTC.

This clonotype came up a few times. In DNA, the CDR3 is TGTGCCAGCAGCTGGACCGGACTAGCGGGGAGAGAGTACGAGCAGTACTTC. Its translation is CASSWTGLAGREYEQYF. The chain joins TRBV11-2 to TRBJ2-7; 12 positions agree with TRBD2. The V and J ends lost 4 bases and 4 bases, in that order; junction bases with no gene match: 11. The CDR3 is 17 amino acids. Germline loops: CDR1 SGHAT, CDR2 FQNNGV.

This clonotype has more than one count but fewer than ten. V is TRBV7-9 and J is TRBJ2-3; TRBD2 matches 7 bases. The trim removed 5 bases at V and 0 bases at J, leaving 5 bases unmatched. This CDR3 region has 15 residues. Germline loops: CDR1 SEHNR, CDR2 FQNEAQ (reference sequence). The CDR3 loop reads CASSPLGGSTDTQYF. The CDR3 DNA follows: TGTGCCAGCAGCCCCCTCGGGGGGAGCACAGATACGCAGTATTTT. The full variable domain, in which reference TRBV7-9 and TRBJ2-3 provide the parts outside the CDR3, is DTGVSQNPRHKITKRGQNVTFRCDPISEHNRLYWYRQTLGQGPEFLTYFQNEAQLEKSRLLSDRFSAERPKGSFSTLEIQRTEQGDSAMYLCASSPLGGSTDTQYFGPGTRLTVL.

This clonotype showed up just a few times. This chain connects TRBV29-1 to TRBJ2-1, with D unresolved. Germline V gene data show CDR1 as SQVTM and CDR2 as ANQGSEA. Between the trimmed V and J ends, which lost 4 bases and 3 bases, there was a span of 10 bases. This CDR3 has 13 amino acids. The CDR3 is CSVVDGYYNEQFF. The CDR3 DNA reads TGCAGCGTTGTAGACGGTTACTACAATGAGCAGTTCTTC.

The chain uses TRBV9 and TRBJ1-6; 9 nucleotides match TRBD1. This CDR3 spans 14 amino acids. J gave up 14 bases and V 4 bases, and 10 bases lay outside the gene matches. The germline V gene has CDR1 SGDLS and CDR2 YYNGEE. The CDR3 reads CASSPRDREGALHF. In DNA form, the CDR3 reads TGTGCCAGCAGCCCCCGGGACAGGGAAGGGGCCCTCCACTTT.

In its sample, this clonotype was seen a few times. The rearrangement uses TRBV20-1 and TRBJ2-7; perhaps TRBD2 as D (5 bases). Germline CDR1 and CDR2: DFQATT and SNEGSKA (reference sequence). V shed 1 base and J shed 2 bases, with 12 bases lying between them. CDR3 size: 14 residues. The CDR3 DNA follows: TGCAGTGCTAGAGTAAGCGGCCAACCCTACGAGCAGTACTTC. This translates into CSARVSGQPYEQYF.

This clonotype appeared a few times. This chain links TRBV12-3 or TRBV12-4 with TRBJ2-7, with D perhaps TRBD2 (5 bases). V was cut by 8 bases and J by 2 bases, with 19 bases left in between. This CDR3 region has 15 residues. This chain's CDR3 is CASGSLLPEAYEQYF. CDR3 coding DNA: TGTGCCAGCGGATCCCTATTGCCGGAGGCCTACGAGCAGTACTTC.

Details on this clonotype: Sequence at one end of the junction differs from germline and may be a read error. CDR3 sequence (DNA): TGTGCCAGCAGCCCGTTCCGGGACAAGCAGAACTTC. Protein product: CASSPFRDKQNF. The chain has TRBV7-9 and TRBJ2-5; TRBD1 might be the D (6 bases). The germline V gene has CDR1 SEHNR and CDR2 FQNEAQ (reference sequence). This CDR3 has 12 residues.

This chain connects TRBV4-2 to TRBJ1-2; D remains unclear. Germline lookup yields CDR1 LGHNA and CDR2 YNFKEQ. V was trimmed by 4 bases and J by 2 bases, leaving 14 bases between them. The CDR3 has 15 residues. CDR3 coding DNA: TGTGCCAGCAGCCCTCTCAAGGCGGGGAACTATGGCTACACCTTC. Amino acid sequence: CASSPLKAGNYGYTF.

The chain recombines TRBV6-2 or TRBV6-3 with TRBJ1-4; possible D gene TRBD1, 6 bases. This CDR3 is built from 19 residues. The V gene's germline CDR1 is MNHEY and CDR2 SVGEGT. V gave up 0 bases and J gave up 10 bases, with 27 bases separating them. This CDR3 is CASSYSSDSPSRTLGKLFF. In DNA form, the CDR3 reads TGTGCCAGCAGTTACTCGTCGGACAGCCCTTCACGAACTCTTGGAAAACTGTTTTTT.

The rearrangement joins TRBV7-3 to TRBJ1-6, with a weak D call TRBD1 (6 bases). V gave up 7 bases and J gave up 5 bases, with 9 bases separating them. The CDR3 length is 13 residues. The germline V gene encodes CDR1 SGHTA and CDR2 FQGTGA. The CDR3 bases are TGTGCCAGCAAGGACAGTAATAATTCACCCCTCCACTTT. Its translation: CASKDSNNSPLHF. Combining the CDR3 with reference TRBV7-3 and TRBJ1-6 gives the whole variable domain GAGVSQTPSNKVTEKGKYVELRCDPISGHTALYWYRQSLGQGPEFLIYFQGTGAADDSGLPNDRFFAVRPEGSVSTLKIQRTERGDSAVYLCASKDSNNSPLHFGNGTRLTVT.

The rearrangement joins TRBV2 to TRBJ2-7; 10 positions match TRBD2. This CDR3 is built from 16 residues. Germline V gene sequence: CDR1 SNHLY, CDR2 FYNNEI. V lost 7 bases, J lost 5 bases, and 14 bases stayed unmatched. The CDR3 bases are TGTGCCAGCAAAGACCTCGGGAGCGGGGGGGGAAACGAGCAGTACTTC. Protein sequence: CASKDLGSGGGNEQYF. Full variable domain (outside the CDR3, taken from reference TRBV2 and TRBJ2-7): EPEVTQTPSHQVTQMGQEVILRCVPISNHLYFYWYRQILGQKVEFLVSFYNNEISEKSEIFDDQFSVERPDGSNFTLKIRSTKLEDSAMYFCASKDLGSGGGNEQYFGPGTRLTVT.